The 29 T cell receptor beta chains listed next were all sequenced from one sample in a study of T cell responses to AZD1222 COVID-19 vaccine. Profiled with immunoSEQ multiplex PCR; TCRdb holds only in-frame clones, not every one. Of about 56,000 clones detected, approximately 86% appear once; the ten largest clones hold 6.9%. This sample comprised peripheral blood, obtained 28 days after the second AZD1222 dose. The receptors were sampled from an adult who received the AZD1222 COVID-19 vaccine.

CDR3 in amino acids: CASSLSQGEVRNTIYF. The CDR3 region has the DNA TGTGCCAGCAGTTTAAGTCAGGGAGAAGTGAGAAACACCATATATTTT. The chain uses TRBV28 and TRBJ1-3; possibly TRBD1 for D (5 bases). The CDR3 has 16 amino acids. Germline CDR1 MDHEN, CDR2 SYDVKM. V was pared by 2 bases and J by 5 bases, with 16 bases between.

A note on this clone: Because the CDR3's place on the DNA is in doubt, the DNA is left out and the CDR3 is given as listed by TCRdb. This chain uses TRBV11-2 with TRBJ2-4; the table's D call, TRBD1, was not checked against the DNA. CDR1 is SGHAT and CDR2 is FQNNGV in the germline V gene. The CDR3 adds up to 12 amino acids, both ends counted. CDR3: CASSSSWGQGNF.

This clone was counted between two and nine times. The chain carries TRBV5-1 and TRBJ1-4; D gene ambiguous. The ends were cut back, 0 bases at V and 8 bases at J, with 11 bases in the middle. The CDR3 extends over 14 amino acids. Germline V lookup: CDR1 SGHRS, CDR2 YFSETQ. The CDR3 spells CASSLGLGNEKLFF. CDR3 DNA: TGCGCCAGCAGCTTGGGTCTGGGAAACGAAAAACTGTTTTTT.

The chain carries TRBV4-3 and TRBJ1-4; D uncertain. V lost 4 bases and J 6 bases, leaving 21 bases between the germline ends. The CDR3 extends over 17 amino acids. CDR1 and CDR2 (germline): LGHNA, YSLEER. CDR3 loop: CASSPGKDPIGDEKLFF. The CDR3 DNA reads as TGCGCCAGCAGCCCGGGTAAGGACCCTATCGGAGATGAAAAACTGTTTTTT.

This clone was seen only a few times. The chain links TRBV18 to TRBJ2-1, with D hard to call. Germline assignment: CDR1 KGHSH and CDR2 LQKENI. The ends were cut back, 6 bases at V and 5 bases at J, with 23 bases in the middle. This CDR3 contains 17 residues. The CDR3 bases are TGTGCCAGCTCTCCATCCCTCGGGTTGGGTAACGACAATGAGCAGTTCTTC. Amino acids: CASSPSLGLGNDNEQFF.

The V gene is TRBV19, the J gene TRBJ2-7; D is perhaps TRBD2 (6 bases). The ends were cut back, 3 bases at V and 1 base at J, with 13 bases in the middle. CDR3 length: 15 amino acids. Germline assignment: CDR1 LNHDA and CDR2 SQIVND (reference sequence). The CDR3 reads CASSMGPGTSYEQYF. As DNA, the CDR3 is TGTGCCAGTAGTATGGGACCCGGGACTTCCTACGAGCAGTACTTC.

The chain joins TRBV27 to TRBJ1-6; D possibly corresponds to TRBD1 (5 bases). Germline lookup yields CDR1 MNHEY and CDR2 SMNVEV (reference sequence). V was cut by 7 bases and J by 7 bases, with 11 bases left in between. CDR3 length: 13 residues. The CDR3 sequence: CASTPGRNSPLHF. In DNA, the CDR3 is TGTGCCAGCACCCCGGGGCGAAATTCACCCCTCCACTTT.

The chain combines TRBV2 with TRBJ2-1; maybe TRBD1 (6 bases). Germline-derived CDR1 and CDR2 are SNHLY and FYNNEI. This CDR3 region has 15 residues. The germline V and J ends were trimmed by 6 bases and 7 bases, with 19 bases remaining between them. The CDR3 is CASRDWQGLGNEQFF. In nucleotides, the CDR3 is TGTGCCAGCAGGGACTGGCAGGGGCTCGGTAATGAGCAGTTCTTC.

This chain links TRBV21-1 with TRBJ1-3. TRBV21-1 is listed as a pseudogene. The CDR3 covers 17 residues. The DNA for the CDR3 is TGTGCCAGCAGCAAAGGAGGGAAGGACCCCTCTGGAAACACCATATATTTT. Translated, it gives CASSKGGKDPSGNTIYF.

V is TRBV5-6 and J is TRBJ2-1; D is unclear. Germline V lookup: CDR1 SGHDT, CDR2 YYEEEE. The CDR3 length is 15 residues. V was pared by 0 bases and J by 3 bases, with 10 bases between. CDR3 sequence: CASSLDGRNYNEQFF. CDR3 in DNA: TGTGCCAGCAGCTTGGACGGACGAAACTACAATGAGCAGTTCTTC.

The V and J genes are TRBV29-1 and TRBJ2-5; D unresolved. Looked up from germline, CDR1 is SQVTM and CDR2 is ANQGSEA. The CDR3 length is 14 residues. The germline V and J ends were trimmed by 3 bases and 3 bases, with 14 bases remaining between them. DNA for the CDR3: TGCAGCGTTGAGGTCCCGCCAACCGAAGAGACCCAGTACTTC. Translation: CSVEVPPTEETQYF.

This chain uses TRBV30 with TRBJ1-5; D is ambiguous. V was cut by 1 base and J by 6 bases, with 16 bases left in between. The germline V gene encodes CDR1 GTSNPN and CDR2 SVGIG (reference sequence). This CDR3 has 15 amino acids. CDR3 region: CAWSGPGSSRQPQHF. CDR3 nucleotide sequence: TGTGCCTGGAGTGGCCCGGGGAGCAGTCGTCAGCCCCAGCATTTT. The full variable domain, in which reference TRBV30 and TRBJ1-5 provide the parts outside the CDR3, is SQTIHQWPATLVQPVGSPLSLECTVEGTSNPNLYWYRQAAGRGLQLLFYSVGIGQISSEVPQNLSASRPQDRQFILSSKKLLLSDSGFYLCAWSGPGSSRQPQHFGDGTRLSIL.

The rearrangement joins TRBV9 to TRBJ1-5, with D uncertain. CDR3 size: 15 residues. CDR1 and CDR2 from the germline V gene are SGDLS and YYNGEE. V lost 0 bases to trimming and J lost 4 bases, with 11 bases between them. CDR3 DNA: TGTGCCAGCAGCGTAGGAAGTAGCGGGAATCAGCCCCAGCATTTT. This translates into CASSVGSSGNQPQHF.

The V call is TRBV19, the J call TRBJ1-3; possibly TRBD1 for D (5 bases). The CDR3 is 18 amino acids. In germline, CDR1 is LNHDA, CDR2 SQIVND (reference sequence). Trimming left V 5 bases short and J 0 bases short, with 20 bases between. CDR3 nucleotides: TGTGCCAGTAGTGCCAACCCGGGACGCTTTTTCTCTGGAAACACCATATATTTT. This gives the protein CASSANPGRFFSGNTIYF.

The rearrangement links TRBV14 to TRBJ2-6; D is uncertain. V lost 2 bases, J lost 0 bases, and 8 bases lay in between. Germline V gives CDR1 SGHDN, CDR2 FVKESK. The CDR3 totals 16 residues. The CDR3, as DNA: TGTGCCAGCAGCCAATTCGGCGGCTCTGGGGCCAACGTCCTGACTTTC. It yields the protein CASSQFGGSGANVLTF.

This sequence joins TRBV6-5 and TRBJ1-6, with TRBD1 as a possible D gene (5 bases). Trimming shortened V by 8 bases and J by 7 bases, and 18 bases separated the two germline ends. The CDR3 is 15 amino acids. The germline V gene encodes CDR1 MNHEY and CDR2 SVGAGI. The CDR3 here is CASDKPGRLNSPLHF. The DNA for the CDR3 is TGTGCCAGCGATAAGCCGGGACGGTTAAATTCACCCCTCCACTTT.

This clone came up once. The chain employs TRBV5-1 and TRBJ2-1; 9 bases match TRBD2. The CDR3 loop spans 18 amino acids. Germline CDR1 and CDR2: SGHRS and YFSETQ. Unmatched junction bases numbered 13, after V lost 4 bases and J lost 2 bases. CDR3 coding DNA: TGCGCCAGCAGCAGTATTGGAAGTAGCGGGAGAACCTACAATGAGCAGTTCTTC. Translated: CASSSIGSSGRTYNEQFF.

DNA for the CDR3: TGTGCCAGCTCACTTCCGGGACGCCTCACAGATACGCAGTATTTT. This sequence encodes CASSLPGRLTDTQYF. The genes are TRBV18 and TRBJ2-3; D may match TRBD1 or TRBD2 (5 bases each). This CDR3 contains 15 residues. Germline V lookup: CDR1 KGHSH, CDR2 LQKENI. The ends were cut back, 4 bases at V and 2 bases at J, with 13 bases in the middle.

The chain is built from TRBV7-9 and TRBJ1-2, with TRBD1 matching 7 bases. After removal of 3 bases from V and 5 bases from J, the junction contained 6 bases not matched to a gene. Germline values: CDR1 SEHNR, CDR2 FQNEAQ (reference sequence). CDR3 length: 14 residues. CDR3 nucleotide sequence: TGTGCCAGCAGCTTTTCGGACAGGAGATATGGCTACACCTTC. It translates to CASSFSDRRYGYTF.

The rearrangement links TRBV27 to TRBJ2-7, with TRBD1 matching 7 bases. J lost 4 bases, V lost 5 bases, and 8 bases had no gene match. Germline CDR1 is MNHEY and CDR2 is SMNVEV (reference sequence). The CDR3 is 14 amino acids. The CDR3 region is CASSETGQEYEQYF. The CDR3 nucleotides read TGTGCCAGCAGTGAAACAGGACAGGAATACGAGCAGTACTTC.

The rearrangement uses TRBV6-5 and TRBJ1-5; tentative D call: TRBD1 (6 bases). The length of the CDR3 is 15 residues. The ends were cut back, 3 bases at V and 6 bases at J, with 15 bases in the middle. Germline V gene sequence: CDR1 MNHEY, CDR2 SVGAGI. The CDR3 DNA follows: TGTGCCAGCAGTTATTCCCAGGGAGGGGGTCAGCCCCAGCATTTT. Amino acid sequence: CASSYSQGGGQPQHF.

The chain has TRBV28 and TRBJ1-2, with 8 bases lining up with TRBD1. Germline CDR1 and CDR2: MDHEN and SYDVKM. V was clipped by 2 bases and J by 6 bases; unmatched bases: 11. This CDR3 spans 16 amino acids. CDR3 nucleotides: TGTGCCAGCAGTTTAGCTATTGGCGGGACAGGAAATGGCTACACCTTC. Its protein product is CASSLAIGGTGNGYTF.

The genes are TRBV5-1 and TRBJ2-5; D is unresolved. Trimming cost V 3 bases and J 2 bases, with 8 bases left between them. The CDR3 consists of 13 residues. Germline V gene sequence: CDR1 SGHRS, CDR2 YFSETQ. Here the CDR3 DNA reads TGCGCCAGCAGCTACTCGAGTCAAGAGACCCAGTACTTC. This codes for CASSYSSQETQYF.

The count of this clone is one. The DNA for the CDR3 is TGCAGCGTTCTAATGGGGGTGAACACTGAAGCTTTCTTT. Its protein product is CSVLMGVNTEAFF. V gene TRBV29-1 combines with J gene TRBJ1-1; a weak D match, TRBD1 (5 bases). Trimming shortened V by 5 bases and J by 0 bases, and 10 bases separated the two germline ends. Germline V gene sequence: CDR1 SQVTM, CDR2 ANQGSEA. The CDR3 is made up of 13 amino acids.

The rearrangement uses TRBV2 and TRBJ1-4, with a possible D match to TRBD1 (6 bases). CDR3 length equals 15 residues. Per germline, CDR1 SNHLY and CDR2 FYNNEI. V lost 7 bases and J 0 bases, leaving 12 bases between the germline ends. The CDR3 is CASTYGTTTNEKLFF. CDR3 DNA: TGTGCCAGCACTTACGGGACAACAACTAATGAAAAACTGTTTTTT.

The chain employs TRBV4-3 and TRBJ1-3; 7 bases match TRBD1. CDR1 and CDR2 (germline): LGHNA, YSLEER. This CDR3 comprises 16 residues. V lost 2 bases to trimming and J lost 0 bases; unmatched junction nucleotides: 4. CDR3 bases: TGCGCCAGCAGCCAATCGACAGGGTTCTCTGGAAACACCATATATTTT. This encodes CASSQSTGFSGNTIYF.

This clone was seen once. The CDR3 sequence: CASSQVYLRTNTGELFF. The CDR3 DNA is TGCGCCAGCAGCCAAGTTTACTTGAGAACGAACACCGGGGAGCTGTTTTTT. V and J are TRBV4-3 and TRBJ2-2; D remains ambiguous. The CDR3 loop spans 17 amino acids. The germline V gene has CDR1 LGHNA and CDR2 YSLEER. Trimming removed 1 base from V and 0 bases from J, with 12 bases in between.

The rearrangement links TRBV7-2 to TRBJ2-3; 8 bases line up with TRBD1. The CDR3 is 16 residues long. With 5 bases clipped from V and 0 bases from J, the junction kept 7 bases outside the gene matches. Germline CDR1 and CDR2: SGHTA and FQGNSA. CDR3 sequence: CASSPQGATSTDTQYF. As DNA, the CDR3 is TGTGCCAGCAGCCCCCAGGGGGCGACTAGCACAGATACGCAGTATTTT.

The chain recombines TRBV12-5 with TRBJ2-3, with TRBD1 identical over 8 bases. This CDR3 comprises 14 residues. V gave up 7 bases and J gave up 3 bases; unmatched junction bases: 6. Germline V lookup: CDR1 LGHNT, CDR2 FRNRAP. As DNA, the CDR3 is TGTGCTAGTGCCACCACAGGGGGAACAGATACGCAGTATTTT. Protein product: CASATTGGTDTQYF.